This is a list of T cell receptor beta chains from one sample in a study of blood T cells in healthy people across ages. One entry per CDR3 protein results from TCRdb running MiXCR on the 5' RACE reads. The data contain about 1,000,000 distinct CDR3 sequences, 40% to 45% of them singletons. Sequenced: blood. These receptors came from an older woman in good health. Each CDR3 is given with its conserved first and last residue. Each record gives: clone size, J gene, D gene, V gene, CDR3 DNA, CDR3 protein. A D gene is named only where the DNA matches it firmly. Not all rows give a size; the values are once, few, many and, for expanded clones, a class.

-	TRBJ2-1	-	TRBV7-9	TGTGCCAGCAGCTTGTACGCCCGGGGGGCCGTGTACCGAAGGGTCAATGAGCAGTTCTTC	CASSLYARGAVYRRVNEQFF
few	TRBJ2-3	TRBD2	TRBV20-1	TGCAGTGCCCCTGGAGAGCGGGAAGGCGCAGATACGCAGTATTTT	CSAPGEREGADTQYF
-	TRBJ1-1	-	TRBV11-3	TGTGCCAGCAGCCCGGGGTTTACCACTGAAGCTTTCTTT	CASSPGFTTEAFF
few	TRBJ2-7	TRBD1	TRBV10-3	TGTGCCATCAGTGAGGCTAGGACAGGGCCCCACGAGCAGTACTTC	CAISEARTGPHEQYF
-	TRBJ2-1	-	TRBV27	TGTGCCAGCAGTCCGCTGGGTCGGTCTCGGGGAAATGAGCAGTTCTTC	CASSPLGRSRGNEQFF
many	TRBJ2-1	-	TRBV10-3	TGTGCCATCAGAGACCTAGGAGACAGAAGAGGCAATGAGCAGTTCTTC	CAIRDLGDRRGNEQFF
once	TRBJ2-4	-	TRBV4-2	TGTGCCAGCAGCCCTCAGAAACTAGCCAAAAACATTCAGTACTTC	CASSPQKLAKNIQYF
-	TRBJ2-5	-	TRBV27	TGTGCCAGCAACCCACGGGGCGGAACGGGGACGAAGAGGACCCAGTACTTC	CASNPRGGTGTKRTQYF
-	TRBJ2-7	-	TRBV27	TGTGCCAGCAGTCCCAAGACTGTTAGCTCCTACGAGCAGTACTTC	CASSPKTVSSYEQYF
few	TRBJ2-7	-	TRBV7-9	TGTGCCAGCAGCAGGAGAGAGGCGGCATCCTACGAGCAGTACTTC	CASSRREAASYEQYF
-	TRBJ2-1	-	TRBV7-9	TGTGCCAGCAGCTTTAGGGACTCCCTCAATGAGCAGTTCTTC	CASSFRDSLNEQFF
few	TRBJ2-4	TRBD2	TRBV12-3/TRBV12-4	TGTGCCAGCAACTATCTCGGGACTAGCGGGAGGGCCAAAAACATTCAGTACTTC	CASNYLGTSGRAKNIQYF
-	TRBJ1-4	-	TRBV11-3	TGTGCCAGCAGTTACGGTCCCGATGAAAAACTGTTTTTT	CASSYGPDEKLFF
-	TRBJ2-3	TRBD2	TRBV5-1	TGCGTCAGCAGCTTCGGACTAGCGGGAGGGATTAGCACAGATACGCAGTATTTT	CVSSFGLAGGISTDTQYF
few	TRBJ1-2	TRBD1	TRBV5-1	TGCGCCAGCAGCTTGACCCTGGGACAGGACCGCTATGGCTACACCTTC	CASSLTLGQDRYGYTF
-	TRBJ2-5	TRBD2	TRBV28	TGTGCCAGCAGTGGACTAGCGGGAGTGAGTGAGACCCAGTACTTC	CASSGLAGVSETQYF
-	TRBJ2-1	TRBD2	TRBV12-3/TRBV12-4	TGTGCCAGCAGTTTAGGGACTAGTAGCCATGAGCAGTTCTTC	CASSLGTSSHEQFF
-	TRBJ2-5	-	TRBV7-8	TGTGCCAGCAGCTTATTGTCGAAAGGCAGTGGGCAAGAGACCCAGTACTTC	CASSLLSKGSGQETQYF
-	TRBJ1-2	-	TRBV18	TGTGCCAGCTCACCATTAAGGAATGAGGGGAGATTCAGCTATGGCTACACCTTC	CASSPLRNEGRFSYGYTF
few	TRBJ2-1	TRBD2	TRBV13	TGTGCCAGCAGCTTAGCCCCAGCGGGAGGGCCGACGGTTGAGCAGTTCTTC	CASSLAPAGGPTVEQFF
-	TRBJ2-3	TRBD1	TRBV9	TGTGCCAGCAGCGCACGACAGGGTTTCACGCAGTATTTT	CASSARQGFTQYF
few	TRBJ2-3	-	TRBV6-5	TGTGCCACCATGAGCTCTAGCACAGATACGCAGTATTTT	CATMSSSTDTQYF